These T cell receptor beta chains were read from a single sample in a study of blood T cell repertoires in COVID-19. Generated by immunoSEQ multiplex PCR, the TCRdb table keeps only in-frame clones and is missing some. Found here are about 83,000 clones, about nine tenths of them singletons; the top ten hold under 3%. The specimen was peripheral blood. These receptors were taken from a woman between 50 and 59 years old with active or convalescent COVID-19. CDR3s include the opening cysteine and the closing phenylalanine or tryptophan. Each record gives: J gene, D gene, CDR3 length, clone size, V gene, CDR3 DNA, CDR3 protein. The D gene is left open where the match is weak. Size is stated for part of the rows, as once, few or many counts, or as a class when the clone is expanded.

TRBJ2-2,NA,14,few,TRBV5-5,TGTGCCAGCAGCTTGGTGGCAGGGACCGGGGAGCTGTTTTTT,CASSLVAGTGELFF
TRBJ2-7,TRBD1,13,NA,TRBV29-1,TGCAGCGTTGAAACAGGGGGCTTGTACGAGCAGTACTTC,CSVETGGLYEQYF
TRBJ1-2,NA,14,NA,TRBV5-4,TGTGCCAGCAGCTCCCAGGGCCTTGCTATTGCCTACACCTTC,CASSSQGLAIAYTF
TRBJ1-4,TRBD1,15,NA,TRBV7-2,TGTGCCAGCAGCTTAGGGACAGGGGGAAATGAAAAACTGTTTTTT,CASSLGTGGNEKLFF
TRBJ1-1,NA,14,NA,TRBV19,TGTGCCAGTAACTCACAGGGCATGAACACTGAAGCTTTCTTT,CASNSQGMNTEAFF
TRBJ1-2,NA,13,NA,TRBV10-3,TGTGCCATCAGACAAGGTAGCTCCTATGGCTACACCTTC,CAIRQGSSYGYTF
TRBJ1-5,NA,15,NA,TRBV7-2,TGTGCCAGCAGCTTAGTTTCACTGGGCCGGCAGCCCCAGCATTTT,CASSLVSLGRQPQHF
TRBJ2-3,TRBD1,16,NA,TRBV18,TGTGCCAGCTCACCGGGGACAGGGAGGAGGACAGATACGCAGTATTTT,CASSPGTGRRTDTQYF
TRBJ2-2,NA,16,NA,TRBV27,TGTGCCAGCAGTTGGAGTTTTAGAGGTTTTCCCGGGGAGCTGTTTTTT,CASSWSFRGFPGELFF
TRBJ1-2,NA,14,NA,TRBV25-1,TGTGCCAGCAGGGAGGGAGGGGCTAACTATGGCTACACCTTC,CASREGGANYGYTF
TRBJ1-1,NA,15,NA,TRBV7-2,TGTGCCAGTCAACCCGGGGGGGCCGGGAACACTGAAGCTTTCTTT,CASQPGGAGNTEAFF
TRBJ1-1,NA,15,once,TRBV5-1,TGCGCCAGCAGCTTGGACAGACCGATGAACACTGAAGCTTTCTTT,CASSLDRPMNTEAFF
TRBJ2-3,TRBD2,14,NA,TRBV30,TGTGCCTGGAGTATGGGACTAGCAGGAGATACGCAGTATTTT,CAWSMGLAGDTQYF
TRBJ1-2,TRBD1,15,once,TRBV3-1/TRBV3-2,TGTGCCAGCAGCCAAGATGGGACAGGGCTCTATGGCTACACCTTC,CASSQDGTGLYGYTF
TRBJ2-3,NA,13,NA,TRBV11-2,TGTGCCAGCAGCCCCCCGGGGTCAGATACGCAGTATTTT,CASSPPGSDTQYF
TRBJ2-7,NA,15,NA,TRBV5-1,TGCGCCAGCAGCTTGGAAGCCCCCGCCTCCTACGAGCAGTACTTC,CASSLEAPASYEQYF
TRBJ2-7,TRBD1,14,NA,TRBV2,TGTGCCAGCAGACGACAGGGGCTCTCCTACGAGCAGTACTTC,CASRRQGLSYEQYF
TRBJ2-1,NA,14,NA,TRBV9,TGTGCCAGCAGCGTAGCAACCGGGGAGGATGAGCAGTTCTTC,CASSVATGEDEQFF
TRBJ1-4,TRBD1,18,few,TRBV11-2,TGTGCCAGCAGCTTAGAATCGGGACAGACCATTTCCAATGAAAAACTGTTTTTT,CASSLESGQTISNEKLFF
TRBJ2-2,TRBD1,12,NA,TRBV30,TGTGCCCGGGACAGGGAAACCGGGGAGCTGTTTTTT,CARDRETGELFF
TRBJ2-7,TRBD1,14,NA,TRBV7-2,TGTGCCAGCAAGCACCGGACAGGGGCCTACGAGCAGTACTTC,CASKHRTGAYEQYF
TRBJ1-2,NA,15,few,TRBV25-1,TGTGCCAGCAGTGATACTTTTGAAGCTAACTATGGCTACACCTTC,CASSDTFEANYGYTF
TRBJ2-6,NA,14,NA,TRBV14,TGTGCCAGCAGCCAAGATACAGGGGCCAACGTCCTGACTTTC,CASSQDTGANVLTF
TRBJ1-2,NA,13,NA,TRBV19,TGTGCCAGTAGTCTCAGGATAACCTATGGCTACACCTTC,CASSLRITYGYTF
TRBJ2-3,TRBD1,14,NA,TRBV12-5,TGTGCTAGTGGGCCGGGACAGGGGGGAGATACGCAGTATTTT,CASGPGQGGDTQYF
TRBJ1-2,TRBD1,15,few,TRBV7-2,TGTGCCAGCAGCTTAACCGACAGGGGTTCCTATGGCTACACCTTC,CASSLTDRGSYGYTF
TRBJ1-2,NA,11,NA,TRBV29-1,TGCAGCGCCCCAGGAGGGGATGGCTACACCTTC,CSAPGGDGYTF
TRBJ1-3,TRBD1,17,NA,TRBV19,TGTGCCAGTCGAGACCCCGGGACAGGACTTTCTGGAAACACCATATATTTT,CASRDPGTGLSGNTIYF
TRBJ1-1,NA,12,NA,TRBV4-1,TGCGCCAGCAGAGACGCAGGGTCTGAAGCTTTCTTT,CASRDAGSEAFF
TRBJ1-5,NA,18,NA,TRBV10-3,TGTGCCATCAGCGACAAACTATTAACGGACAGTAACAATCAGCCCCAGCATTTT,CAISDKLLTDSNNQPQHF
TRBJ2-7,NA,15,NA,TRBV4-1,TGCGCCAGCAGCCAAGATCGTGACTGGGCCTACGAGCAGTACTTC,CASSQDRDWAYEQYF
TRBJ2-1,TRBD1,13,NA,TRBV18,TGTGCCAGCTCACCGGGACAGGGTGGTGAGCAGTTCTTC,CASSPGQGGEQFF
TRBJ2-1,NA,15,NA,TRBV19,TGTGCCAGTAGCGAATCCGGGTCCACTTACAATGAGCAGTTCTTC,CASSESGSTYNEQFF
TRBJ1-6,NA,13,once,TRBV5-8,TGTGCCAGCAGCTTGGCTAACAATTCACCCCTCCACTTT,CASSLANNSPLHF
TRBJ2-7,TRBD1,17,NA,TRBV30,TGTGCCTGGAGTGACGAGAAACGGGACAGGGGCTTCAACGAGCAGTACTTC,CAWSDEKRDRGFNEQYF
TRBJ2-5,TRBD2,16,NA,TRBV5-4,TGTGCCAGCAGCTCTCCCCCCCAGCGGGGGGGAGAGACCCAGTACTTC,CASSSPPQRGGETQYF
TRBJ2-2,TRBD2,15,NA,TRBV3-1/TRBV3-2,TGTGCCAGCAGCCAAGGCGGGGGGCACACCGGGGAGCTGTTTTTT,CASSQGGGHTGELFF